This entry describes one TCR beta chain. The antigen is not known. PCR was performed a second time for about 6 to 11 cycles using a sample-barcoded 5' primer and a J-beta primer mix. TCRdb re-called the 5' RACE reads with MiXCR, one entry per CDR3 protein. The table includes about 970,000 distinct CDR3 sequences, approximately 50% detected once. The data were obtained in a study of blood T cells in healthy people across ages. Study-level results: There were more naive CD4+ cells and higher diversity in long-lived donors than in aged donors.

The sequence was obtained from a woman aged 55-69 years in good health. Sequencing used blood.

Here the CDR3 reads CSAKGETQYF. The CDR3 DNA follows: TGCAGCGCAAAAGGTGAGACCCAGTACTTC. The rearrangement joins TRBV29-1 to TRBJ2-5; D gene unclear. V was pared by 7 bases and J by 5 bases, with 8 bases between. The CDR3 runs to 10 residues. Germline loops: CDR1 SQVTM, CDR2 ANQGSEA.